This is a list of T cell receptor beta chains from one sample in a study of tumor T cells in aggressive B-cell lymphoma. Produced via immunoSEQ multiplex PCR; TCRdb's table is partial and in-frame only. The sample has about 2,400 clones; approximately 80% are singletons. Sequenced input: tumor tissue. The receptors come from an adult with diffuse large B cell lymphoma. The CDR3 runs from the conserved cysteine through the conserved F or W. The D gene is left open where the match is weak. A clone size is listed for some rows: how often the clone was seen (once, few, many), or a class if it is expanded.

TRBV9	TRBD2	TRBJ2-5	.	CASNLAGTEETQYF	TGTGCCAGCAACCTAGCGGGAACGGAGGAGACCCAGTACTTC
TRBV30	.	TRBJ1-2	.	CAWSAPDRSNYGYTF	TGTGCCTGGAGTGCCCCGGACAGATCCAACTATGGCTACACCTTC
TRBV28	.	TRBJ2-3	.	CASSPYAGESSKYF	TGTGCCAGCAGCCCATATGCCGGGGAATCCTCGAAGTATTTT
TRBV4-1	.	TRBJ2-1	few	CASSQGFRGDEQFF	TGCGCCAGCAGCCAAGGGTTCAGGGGAGATGAGCAGTTCTTC
TRBV7-2	TRBD2	TRBJ2-1	.	CASSYSGSLYNEQFF	TGTGCCAGCAGCTATAGCGGGAGCCTTTACAATGAGCAGTTCTTC
TRBV4-2	TRBD2	TRBJ2-5	.	CASSRLREDAQETQYF	TGTGCCAGCAGCCGGCTGCGGGAGGATGCCCAAGAGACCCAGTACTTC
TRBV28	.	TRBJ2-7	.	CASSFAGKFYEQYF	TGTGCCAGCAGTTTTGCAGGGAAGTTCTACGAGCAGTACTTC
TRBV6-6	TRBD2	TRBJ2-1	.	CASSYSGLAGENEQFF	TGTGCCAGCAGTTACTCGGGACTAGCGGGAGAAAATGAGCAGTTCTTC
TRBV11-2	TRBD1	TRBJ2-3	.	CASSTRQGKSDTQYF	TGTGCCAGCAGCACTCGACAGGGAAAGTCAGATACGCAGTATTTT
TRBV7-2	TRBD1	TRBJ1-5	.	CASSLARTGAWPQHF	TGTGCCAGCAGCTTAGCTAGGACAGGGGCTTGGCCCCAGCATTTT
TRBV28	.	TRBJ1-1	.	CASSPTGRTEAFF	TGTGCCAGCAGCCCGACAGGACGAACTGAAGCTTTCTTT
TRBV28	.	TRBJ2-7	.	CASSLQNSLFYEQYF	TGTGCCAGCAGTTTACAAAACAGCCTCTTCTACGAGCAGTACTTC
TRBV29-1	.	TRBJ1-2	.	CSVAGGSYGYTF	TGCAGCGTAGCGGGGGGTTCCTATGGCTACACCTTC
TRBV4-3	TRBD1	TRBJ1-2	.	CASSPTDRANYGYTF	TGCGCCAGCAGCCCGACAGACAGGGCAAACTATGGCTACACCTTC
TRBV28	.	TRBJ2-1	.	CASSLGQTQFF	TGTGCCAGCAGTTTAGGGCAGACCCAGTTCTTC
TRBV5-6	.	TRBJ2-5	.	CASSLSASRKTQYF	TGTGCCAGCAGCTTGAGTGCCTCGAGAAAGACCCAGTACTTC
TRBV15	TRBD1	TRBJ2-1	.	CATSREMGQYNEQFF	TGTGCCACCAGCAGAGAAATGGGACAGTACAATGAGCAGTTCTTC
TRBV28	TRBD1	TRBJ2-7	.	CASRPPGQGLEQYF	TGTGCCAGCAGGCCGCCGGGACAGGGTCTCGAGCAGTACTTC
TRBV19	TRBD2	TRBJ2-1	.	CASSLGTGTSGAYNEQFF	TGTGCCAGTAGTTTAGGAACCGGGACTAGCGGGGCCTACAATGAGCAGTTCTTC
TRBV19	.	TRBJ2-5	.	CASSMGGFLTQVQETQYF	TGTGCCAGTAGTATGGGCGGATTCCTGACACAGGTACAAGAGACCCAGTACTTC
TRBV5-1	TRBD2	TRBJ2-3	.	CASSLASGSTDTQYF	TGCGCCAGCAGTCTGGCTAGCGGAAGCACAGATACGCAGTATTTT
TRBV4-1	.	TRBJ2-3	.	CASSQGSRYTDTQYF	TGCGCCAGCAGCCAAGGTTCGCGGTACACAGATACGCAGTATTTT
TRBV28	TRBD2	TRBJ2-3	once	CASSWTSALTDTQYF	TGTGCCAGTTCGTGGACTAGCGCTCTTACAGATACGCAGTATTTT
TRBV30	TRBD1	TRBJ1-4	once	CAWSGQGAEKLFF	TGTGCCTGGAGCGGACAGGGGGCTGAAAAACTGTTTTTT
TRBV19	.	TRBJ2-5	.	CASSGGGRETQYF	TGTGCCAGTAGTGGTGGGGGCCGGGAGACCCAGTACTTC
TRBV7-9	TRBD1	TRBJ2-7	.	CASGRDRSSYEQYF	TGTGCCAGCGGCCGGGACAGGAGCTCCTACGAGCAGTACTTC
TRBV5-1	TRBD1	TRBJ2-7	.	CASSLWTGGYEQYF	TGCGCCAGCAGCTTGTGGACAGGGGGCTACGAGCAGTACTTC
TRBV7-2	.	TRBJ1-1	few	CASSPTQAVKAFF	TGTGCCAGCAGCCCGACACAGGCAGTTAAAGCTTTCTTT
TRBV4-3	.	TRBJ2-3	few	CASSQGSRYTDTQYF	TGCGCCAGCAGCCAAGGTTCGCGGTACACAGATACGCAGTATTTT
TRBV7-2	TRBD2	TRBJ2-1	.	CASRPGLAGDNEQFF	TGTGCCAGCAGGCCGGGACTAGCGGGAGACAATGAGCAGTTCTTC
TRBV7-8	TRBD1	TRBJ1-1	.	CASSARDRGALEAFF	TGTGCCAGCAGCGCTCGGGACAGGGGCGCCCTTGAAGCTTTCTTT
TRBV9	TRBD2	TRBJ2-1	.	CASSVEASGSYHEQFF	TGTGCCAGCAGCGTAGAGGCTAGCGGGAGTTATCATGAGCAGTTCTTC
TRBV4-1	TRBD1	TRBJ1-2	once	CASSPTGAPRPLYGYTF	TGCGCCAGCAGCCCAACAGGGGCCCCACGTCCTTTGTATGGCTACACCTTC
TRBV6-1	.	TRBJ2-2	.	CASPGELNTGELFF	TGTGCCAGCCCCGGGGAGCTTAACACCGGGGAGCTGTTTTTT
TRBV7-9	.	TRBJ1-1	few	CASTLGRTEAFF	TGTGCCAGCACCCTGGGAAGGACAGAAGCTTTCTTT
TRBV28	.	TRBJ2-1	.	CASSQPSSYNEQFF	TGTGCCAGCAGCCAACCCTCTAGTTACAATGAGCAGTTCTTC
TRBV9	.	TRBJ2-5	once	CASSVGWVQRETQYF	TGTGCCAGCAGCGTAGGTTGGGTTCAGCGGGAGACCCAGTACTTC
TRBV28	.	TRBJ1-1	few	CASSRELSTEAFF	TGTGCCAGCAGTCGTGAGTTATCCACTGAAGCTTTCTTT
TRBV4-2	TRBD2	TRBJ2-1	once	CASSQEWGRAYNEQFF	TGTGCCAGCAGCCAAGAATGGGGGAGGGCCTACAATGAGCAGTTCTTC
TRBV5-1	TRBD1	TRBJ2-7	.	CASRLGTGGYEQYF	TGCGCCAGCAGGCTGGGGACAGGGGGTTACGAGCAGTACTTC
TRBV18	.	TRBJ2-4	once	CASSRTGSENIQYF	TGTGCCAGCTCACGAACCGGGTCAGAAAACATTCAGTACTTC
TRBV5-1	TRBD1	TRBJ2-2	.	CASSLWTGDTGELFF	TGCGCCAGCAGCTTATGGACAGGGGACACCGGGGAGCTGTTTTTT
TRBV6-1	TRBD2	TRBJ2-7	few	CASSARGGAYEQYF	TGTGCCAGCAGTGCTCGGGGGGGTGCATACGAGCAGTACTTC
TRBV28	.	TRBJ2-3	.	CASSPEQITQYF	TGTGCCAGCAGTCCTGAACAGATTACGCAGTATTTT
TRBV11-2	TRBD2	TRBJ2-1	once	CASSLYIAGGRNEQFF	TGTGCCAGCAGCCTCTATATAGCGGGAGGGCGCAATGAGCAGTTCTTC
TRBV6-1	TRBD2	TRBJ2-2	.	CASSALAGGANTGELFF	TGTGCCAGCAGTGCCCTGGCGGGAGGAGCGAACACCGGGGAGCTGTTTTTT
TRBV6-5	.	TRBJ1-4	once	CASRQGGSEKLFF	TGTGCCAGCAGACAGGGCGGGAGTGAAAAACTGTTTTTT
TRBV7-2	TRBD2	TRBJ2-2	.	CASSRDSGRNGELFF	TGTGCCAGCAGCCGAGATAGCGGGAGGAACGGGGAGCTGTTTTTT
TRBV9	TRBD1	TRBJ1-1	.	CASSKTGSAEAFF	TGTGCCAGCAGCAAGACAGGGTCCGCTGAAGCTTTCTTT
TRBV21-1	.	TRBJ1-1	.	CASSAPGQNTEAFF	TGTGCCAGCAGCGCTCCGGGACAGAACACTGAAGCTTTCTTT
TRBV28	.	TRBJ1-1	.	CASSLVQKNTEAFF	TGTGCCAGCAGTTTAGTCCAGAAGAACACTGAAGCTTTCTTT
TRBV2	TRBD1	TRBJ1-2	.	CASSVPGQGAGYGYTF	TGTGCCAGCAGCGTCCCGGGACAGGGGGCGGGCTATGGCTACACCTTC